This TCR beta chain was identified in a study of PD-1 blockade in classical Hodgkin lymphoma. No patient escaped relapse after autologous stem cell transplantation, and brentuximab vedotin exposure varied. This clone has a handful of counts. Profiling relied on immunoSEQ multiplex PCR, and the TCRdb table lists in-frame clones only, not all of them. Among 11,000 to 15,000 clones listed, roughly four fifths were seen once. The receptor's source is a human donor with classical Hodgkin lymphoma. The specimen comprised peripheral blood mononuclear cells (PBMCs), sampled at baseline.

CDR3 sequence reads: CASSLSGGAQEQFF. The CDR3 region has the DNA TGTGCCAGCAGTTTGAGCGGGGGGGCTCAGGAGCAGTTCTTC. The rearrangement links TRBV27 to TRBJ2-1; 10 nucleotides match TRBD2. This CDR3 region has 14 residues. Trimming cost V 3 bases and J 10 bases; bases outside gene matches: 6. Germline loops: CDR1 MNHEY, CDR2 SMNVEV (reference sequence).